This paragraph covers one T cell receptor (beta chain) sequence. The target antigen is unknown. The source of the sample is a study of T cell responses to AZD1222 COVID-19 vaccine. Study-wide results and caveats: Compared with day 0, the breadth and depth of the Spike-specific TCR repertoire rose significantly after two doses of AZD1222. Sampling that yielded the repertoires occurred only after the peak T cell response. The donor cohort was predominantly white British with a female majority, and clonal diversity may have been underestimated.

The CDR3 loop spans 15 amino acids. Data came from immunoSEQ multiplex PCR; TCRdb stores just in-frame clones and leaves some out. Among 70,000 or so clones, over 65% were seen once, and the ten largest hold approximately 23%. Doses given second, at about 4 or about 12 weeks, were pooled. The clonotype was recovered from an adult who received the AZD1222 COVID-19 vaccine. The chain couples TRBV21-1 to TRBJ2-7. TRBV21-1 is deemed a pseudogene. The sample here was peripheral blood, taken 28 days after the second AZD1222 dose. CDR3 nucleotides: TGTGCCAGCAGCAAAGACACTGGAAGAGCCTACGAGCAGTACTTC. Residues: CASSKDTGRAYEQYF.